The 14 T cell receptor beta chains below were found in one sample sequenced in a study of blood T cell repertoires in COVID-19. Only in-frame clones appear in the TCRdb table, and some are missing; sequencing was by immunoSEQ multiplex PCR. The sample lists about 170,000 clones; 88% were seen once. Sequencing was done on a sample of peripheral blood. Receptors originate from a man between 45 and 60 years old who had recovered from COVID-19.

The rearrangement uses TRBV2 and TRBJ2-7; 8 nucleotides match TRBD2. There are 13 residues in the CDR3. Germline V gene data show CDR1 as SNHLY and CDR2 as FYNNEI. V gave up 5 bases and J gave up 2 bases; unmatched junction bases: 2. The CDR3 bases are TGTGCCAGCAGTACTAGCGGCCCCTACGAGCAGTACTTC. Protein product: CASSTSGPYEQYF.

This chain connects TRBV5-1 to TRBJ1-1, with 8 bases fitting TRBD1. The ends lost 5 bases at V and 4 bases at J; junction bases unmatched: 4. The germline gives CDR1 SGHRS, CDR2 YFSETQ. CDR3 length: 13 amino acids. CDR3 amino acids: CASRGQAGTEAFF. The CDR3 bases are TGCGCCAGCAGGGGACAGGCGGGCACTGAAGCTTTCTTT. Looking up the rest from reference TRBV5-1 and TRBJ1-1 gives the full variable domain: KAGVTQTPRYLIKTRGQQVTLSCSPISGHRSVSWYQQTPGQGLQFLFEYFSETQRNKGNFPGRFSGRQFSNSRSEMNVSTLELGDSALYLCASRGQAGTEAFFGQGTRLTVV.

The V gene is TRBV5-6, the J gene TRBJ1-5; 7 nucleotides agree with TRBD1. CDR1 and CDR2 (germline): SGHDT, YYEEEE. CDR3 size: 16 residues. V trimming: 4 bases; J trimming: 3 bases; junction bases outside the gene matches: 10. CDR3 protein: CASSPSGRGTNQPQHF. In DNA form, the CDR3 reads TGTGCCAGCAGCCCCTCGGGCAGGGGGACCAATCAGCCCCAGCATTTT.

This chain links TRBV6-2 or TRBV6-3 with TRBJ2-7, with D possibly being TRBD1 (6 bases). The CDR3 sequence is 13 residues long. CDR1 and CDR2 (germline): MNHEY, SVGEGT. The ends were cut back, 5 bases at V and 0 bases at J, with 8 bases in the middle. This CDR3 reads CASSQGSSYEQYF. In DNA form, the CDR3 reads TGTGCCAGCAGTCAGGGGAGCTCCTACGAGCAGTACTTC.

The rearrangement joins TRBV7-2 to TRBJ1-1, with 7 positions matching TRBD1. V lost 5 bases, J lost 0 bases, and 3 bases stayed unmatched. The CDR3 totals 14 residues. Germline V gives CDR1 SGHTA, CDR2 FQGNSA. The CDR3 nucleotides are TGTGCCAGCAGCCCGGACAGGTTGAACACTGAAGCTTTCTTT. This codes for CASSPDRLNTEAFF.

The rearrangement uses TRBV12-5 and TRBJ1-2, with D perhaps matching TRBD1 (6 bases). Trimming stripped 4 bases from V and 0 bases from J, with 9 bases between. The CDR3 length is 14 residues. Looked up from germline, CDR1 is LGHNT and CDR2 is FRNRAP. In DNA form, the CDR3 reads TGTGCTAGTGGTTGGGACATCTCTAACTATGGCTACACCTTC. As protein: CASGWDISNYGYTF.

This rearrangement joins TRBV10-3 to TRBJ2-5; TRBD2 matches 7 bases. J was trimmed by 2 bases and V by 5 bases; bases with no gene match: 8. This CDR3 is built from 15 residues. Germline lookup yields CDR1 ENHRY and CDR2 SYGVKD. CDR3 region: CAISPGGSGQETQYF. The CDR3 bases are TGTGCCATCAGTCCAGGCGGGAGTGGGCAAGAGACCCAGTACTTC.

This clone has just one count. The chain recombines TRBV5-4 with TRBJ1-1; maybe TRBD1 (5 bases). The germline V gene has CDR1 SGHNT and CDR2 YYREEE (reference sequence). The ends were cut back, 2 bases at V and 4 bases at J, with 9 bases in the middle. The CDR3 has 13 amino acids. This CDR3 reads CASSFAGGTEAFF. CDR3 in DNA: TGTGCCAGCAGCTTCGCGGGGGGCACTGAAGCTTTCTTT.

The rearrangement joins TRBV3-1 (or the pseudogene TRBV3-2) to TRBJ1-1; D is perhaps TRBD1 (5 bases). Germline assignment: CDR1 LGHDT and CDR2 YNNKEL (reference sequence). V was trimmed by 1 base and J by 1 base, leaving 7 bases between them. The CDR3 spans 14 residues. DNA of the CDR3: TGTGCCAGCAGCCAAGCGCAGGGGAACACTGAAGCTTTCTTT. Amino acids: CASSQAQGNTEAFF.

V gene TRBV6-2 or TRBV6-3 combines with J gene TRBJ1-6, with 8 bases identical to TRBD1. V trimming: 0 bases; J trimming: 7 bases; junction bases outside the gene matches: 5. From germline, CDR1 is MNHEY and CDR2 SVGEGT. This CDR3 has 16 residues. CDR3 DNA sequence: TGTGCCAGCAGTTACTCACCGCGGACAGGGAATTCACCCCTCCACTTT. Residues: CASSYSPRTGNSPLHF.

The V gene is TRBV30, the J gene TRBJ1-5; no reliable D call. CDR1 is GTSNPN, CDR2 SVGIG, per germline (reference sequence). The length of the CDR3 is 14 residues. V lost 4 bases to trimming and J lost 3 bases, with 13 bases between them. The CDR3 reads CAWTKGGSNQPQHF. The CDR3, as DNA: TGTGCCTGGACCAAAGGAGGGTCCAATCAGCCCCAGCATTTT.

J is TRBJ1-1 and V is TRBV29-1; a possible D gene is TRBD1 (5 bases). Looked up from germline, CDR1 is SQVTM and CDR2 is ANQGSEA. The CDR3 runs 13 residues. V lost 4 bases and J lost 4, with 13 bases in between. CDR3 protein: CSVASRGATEAFF. The CDR3 coding sequence is TGCAGCGTTGCCTCGCGGGGCGCCACTGAAGCTTTCTTT.

CDR3 nucleotide sequence: TGCGCCAGCGCGCTTGGGCGCGGGACCTACGAGCAGTACTTC. As protein: CASALGRGTYEQYF. The chain couples TRBV5-1 to TRBJ2-7; D perhaps matches TRBD2 (6 bases). Germline V CDR1 and CDR2: SGHRS, YFSETQ. The V and J ends lost 7 bases and 2 bases respectively, with 16 bases between them. The CDR3 is made up of 14 amino acids.

The chain carries TRBV11-2 and TRBJ1-1; no clear D. Trimming took 3 bases from V and 4 from J, leaving 12 bases between them. The CDR3 is made up of 14 amino acids. Germline lookup yields CDR1 SGHAT and CDR2 FQNNGV. In DNA, the CDR3 is TGTGCCAGCAGCTTCCGGGAGATCCGCACTGAAGCTTTCTTT. Translated: CASSFREIRTEAFF.